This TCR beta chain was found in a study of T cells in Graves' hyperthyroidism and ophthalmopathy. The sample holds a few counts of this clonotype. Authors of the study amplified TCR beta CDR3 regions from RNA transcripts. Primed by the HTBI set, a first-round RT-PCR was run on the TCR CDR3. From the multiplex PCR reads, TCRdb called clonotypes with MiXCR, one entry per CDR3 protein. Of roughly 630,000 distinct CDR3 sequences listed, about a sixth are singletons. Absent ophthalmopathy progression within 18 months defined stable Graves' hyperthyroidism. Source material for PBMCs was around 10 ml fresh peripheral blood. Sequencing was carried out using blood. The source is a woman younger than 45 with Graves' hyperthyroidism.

Written as DNA, the CDR3 is TGTGCCAGTAGTATCGATTCACTGAAGGGAGGTGGGGCCAACGTCCTGACTTTC. Translated, it gives CASSIDSLKGGGANVLTF. The chain couples TRBV19 to TRBJ2-6; possibly TRBD2 for D (6 bases). Germline loops: CDR1 LNHDA, CDR2 SQIVND (reference sequence). CDR3 length: 18 residues. V dropped 3 bases and J dropped 3 bases, with 18 bases sitting between them.